A single sample is the source of the 31 T cell receptor beta chains below, sequenced in a study of T-cell reconstitution after alpha-beta-depleted transplantation in children. Library preparation (for TCRbeta) was performed with unique molecular identifiers. TCRdb fed the PCR reads into MiXCR, producing one record per CDR3 protein. The sample shows about 580,000 distinct CDR3 sequences, about 23% of them seen only once. The material was PBMCs, mostly from graft donor cells, obtained 360 days after TCRalphabeta/CD19-depleted stem cell transplant. The receptors were gathered from a boy in the first two years of life who had a stem cell transplant for acute myeloid leukemia, so the T cells may come from the graft donor.

The rearrangement joins TRBV2 to TRBJ2-7; no reliable D call. Germline values: CDR1 SNHLY, CDR2 FYNNEI. Deletions cut 4 bases from V and 2 bases from J, with 9 bases between. The CDR3 is 13 residues long. This CDR3 reads CASSVARAYEQYV. In nucleotides, the CDR3 is TGTGCCAGCAGTGTTGCACGGGCCTACGAGCAGTACGTC.

This chain joins TRBV7-6 and TRBJ2-2, with D uncertain. V lost 4 bases, J lost 6 bases, and 9 bases lay in between. The CDR3 is made up of 13 amino acids. Germline lookup yields CDR1 SGHVS and CDR2 FNYEAQ. The CDR3 sequence: CASSSESPGELFF. For the CDR3, the DNA is TGTGCCAGCAGCTCCGAAAGCCCCGGGGAGCTGTTTTTT.

Many counts were recorded for this clonotype. The chain joins TRBV6-2 or TRBV6-3 to TRBJ2-5, with D perhaps matching TRBD1 or TRBD2 (5 bases each). Germline CDR1 reads MNHEY; CDR2 reads SVGEGT. The CDR3 contains 16 residues. The ends were cut back, 4 bases at V and 2 bases at J, with 17 bases in the middle. Written as DNA, the CDR3 is TGTGCCAGCAGTTTGGAGGTAGTCAGGGTGCAAGAGACCCAGTACTTC. It yields the protein CASSLEVVRVQETQYF.

This clonotype has a handful of counts. The chain couples TRBV7-2 to TRBJ1-1, with 7 bases lining up with TRBD1. Germline V CDR1 and CDR2: SGHTA, FQGNSA. V lost 4 bases, J lost 4 bases, and 15 bases stayed unmatched. The CDR3 spans 17 residues. CDR3: CASSSRMTGYGPTEAFF. The CDR3 coding sequence is TGTGCCAGCAGCTCAAGGATGACAGGGTATGGGCCCACTGAAGCTTTCTTT.

The table lists this clonotype with a few counts. The chain uses TRBV6-5 and TRBJ2-5; D is ambiguous. The CDR3 is 14 amino acids. V was shortened by 0 bases and J by 5 bases, with 10 bases between the two germline ends. Germline-derived CDR1 and CDR2 are MNHEY and SVGAGI. The CDR3 nucleotides read TGTGCCAGCAGTTACTCTTCCCCTTGGGAGACCCAGTACTTC. Translated, it gives CASSYSSPWETQYF.

This clonotype showed up many times. V and J are TRBV5-1 and TRBJ2-3; 7 bases are shared with TRBD1. Per germline, CDR1 SGHRS and CDR2 YFSETQ. The CDR3 length is 14 residues. Trimming cost V 4 bases and J 5 bases; bases outside gene matches: 7. CDR3 sequence (DNA): TGCGCCAGCAGCCTAGACAGACAGGGAGATACGCAGTATTTT. The encoded protein is CASSLDRQGDTQYF.

The V call is TRBV7-8, the J call TRBJ2-3; D is unresolved. V lost 3 bases to trimming and J lost 2 bases, with 9 bases between them. The length of the CDR3 is 14 residues. In germline, CDR1 is SGHVS, CDR2 FQNEAQ. CDR3: CASSFGPSTDTQYF. CDR3 sequence (DNA): TGTGCCAGCAGCTTCGGGCCTTCCACAGATACGCAGTATTTT.

This clonotype was recorded many times. V and J are TRBV5-1 and TRBJ2-1, with a possible D match to TRBD1 (5 bases). CDR1 SGHRS and CDR2 YFSETQ come from the germline V gene. The length of the CDR3 is 13 residues. Trimming removed 2 bases from V and 4 bases from J, with 7 bases in between. CDR3 nucleotides: TGCGCCAGCAGCTTATCAGGGTACAATGAGCAGTTCTTC. Protein: CASSLSGYNEQFF.

CDR3 DNA: TGTGCCAGCAGCGAGCCCGGGACTAGGGTTTCCTACAATGAGCAGTTCTTC. Protein product: CASSEPGTRVSYNEQFF. The rearrangement links TRBV9 to TRBJ2-1, with TRBD2 matching 8 bases. V was pared by 3 bases and J by 1 base, with 9 bases of the junction left unmatched. CDR3 length equals 17 residues. The germline V gene encodes CDR1 SGDLS and CDR2 YYNGEE.

This clonotype was observed many times. This rearrangement joins TRBV6-1 to TRBJ2-3; D is undetermined. Germline values: CDR1 MNHNS, CDR2 SASEGT. The V end lost 4 bases, the J end lost 5 bases, and 13 bases lay between the germline ends. This CDR3 region has 14 residues. CDR3 residues: CASSGPRYEDTQYF. The CDR3 DNA is TGTGCCAGCAGTGGGCCTAGATACGAAGATACGCAGTATTTT.

V usage is TRBV5-6 and J usage is TRBJ2-1, with 11 positions matching TRBD2. Looked up from germline, CDR1 is SGHDT and CDR2 is YYEEEE. CDR3 size: 15 residues. V lost 1 base, J lost 9 bases, and 6 bases stayed unmatched. CDR3 residues: CASSLIAGGWGEQFF. The CDR3 region has the DNA TGTGCCAGCAGCTTGATAGCGGGGGGGTGGGGTGAGCAGTTCTTC. Full variable domain (missing parts from reference TRBV5-6 and TRBJ2-1): DAGVTQSPTHLIKTRGQQVTLRCSPKSGHDTVSWYQQALGQGPQFIFQYYEEEERQRGNFPDRFSGHQFPNYSSELNVNALLLGDSALYLCASSLIAGGWGEQFFGPGTRLTVL.

This clonotype was counted many times. This chain links TRBV10-3 with TRBJ2-5; the match to TRBD1 covers 7 bases. V trimming: 4 bases; J trimming: 3 bases; junction bases outside the gene matches: 11. Germline CDR1 is ENHRY and CDR2 is SYGVKD. The CDR3 has 16 residues. DNA of the CDR3: TGTGCCATCAGTGGCCATTCTTGGGACAGAAAAGAGACCCAGTACTTC. Residues: CAISGHSWDRKETQYF.

This chain uses TRBV12-3 or TRBV12-4 with TRBJ2-5; 8 bases align to TRBD1. V trimming: 5 bases; J trimming: 4 bases; junction bases outside the gene matches: 12. The CDR3 has 16 amino acids. CDR3 sequence: CASSGRTGTFGETQYF. Here the CDR3 DNA reads TGTGCCAGCAGTGGTCGGACAGGGACTTTCGGAGAGACCCAGTACTTC.

V gene TRBV20-1 combines with J gene TRBJ1-2; no reliable D call. The germline V gene has CDR1 DFQATT and CDR2 SNEGSKA (reference sequence). With 6 bases removed from V and 8 bases from J, the gap between germline ends came to 28 bases. CDR3 length equals 16 residues. CDR3 in DNA: TGCAGTGCCCAGAAGTTGGTTTCAGTCGGGTTTCGGGGCTACACCTTC. It translates to CSAQKLVSVGFRGYTF.

This clonotype was counted many times. V gene TRBV14 combines with J gene TRBJ2-1; TRBD1 is a possible D gene (6 bases). The V gene lost 9 bases and the J gene lost 3 bases, with 12 bases spanning the gap. The CDR3 runs to 13 residues. In germline, CDR1 is SGHDN, CDR2 FVKESK. In nucleotides, the CDR3 is TGTGCCAGTGCCGACAGGCTCTACAATGAGCAGTTCTTC. It is translated as CASADRLYNEQFF.

This rearrangement joins TRBV5-4 to TRBJ2-3; D remains unclear. V lost 1 base and J 4 bases, leaving 7 bases between the germline ends. This CDR3 is 13 amino acids long. Germline V lookup: CDR1 SGHNT, CDR2 YYREEE (reference sequence). Here the CDR3 reads CASSLMGSDTQYF. In nucleotides, the CDR3 is TGTGCCAGCAGCTTGATGGGTTCAGATACGCAGTATTTT.

The chain has TRBV5-1 and TRBJ2-1; possible D gene TRBD2, 5 bases. The CDR3 has 15 amino acids. V lost 2 bases and J 0 bases, leaving 9 bases between the germline ends. The germline gives CDR1 SGHRS, CDR2 YFSETQ. CDR3 amino acids: CASSLAGDSYNEQFF. The CDR3 nucleotides read TGCGCCAGCAGCTTAGCCGGGGACTCCTACAATGAGCAGTTCTTC.

A few counts support this clonotype. The genes are TRBV4-1 and TRBJ2-1; 10 bases map to TRBD2. Germline V gene lookup returns CDR1 MGHRA and CDR2 YSYEKL. This CDR3 spans 17 amino acids. V gave up 1 base and J gave up 0 bases; unmatched junction bases: 3. The CDR3 loop reads CASSQGLAGDSYNEQFF. CDR3 DNA: TGCGCCAGCAGCCAAGGCCTAGCGGGGGACTCCTACAATGAGCAGTTCTTC.

There are many counts of this clonotype. This chain joins TRBV2 and TRBJ2-7; a possible D gene is TRBD1 (6 bases). V was shortened by 6 bases and J by 0 bases, with 12 bases between the two germline ends. CDR1 is SNHLY, CDR2 FYNNEI, per germline. The CDR3 consists of 14 residues. CDR3 in amino acids: CASRTWDNSYEQYF. The CDR3 DNA sequence: TGTGCCAGCAGGACTTGGGACAACTCCTACGAGCAGTACTTC.

This clonotype has a count of ten or more. This sequence joins TRBV20-1 and TRBJ2-7; no clear D gene. The CDR3 covers 14 residues. CDR1 is DFQATT, CDR2 SNEGSKA, per germline (reference sequence). V lost 3 bases and J 2 bases, leaving 14 bases between the germline ends. In nucleotides, the CDR3 is TGCAGTGCTAGTAAGACCGCGCTGACCTACGAGCAGTACTTC. Translated: CSASKTALTYEQYF.

The rearrangement joins TRBV5-1 to TRBJ2-6; D is unresolved. Germline CDR1 is SGHRS and CDR2 is YFSETQ. V was shortened by 7 bases and J by 0 bases, with 14 bases between the two germline ends. The CDR3 covers 16 residues. This chain's CDR3 is CASGYSVDSGANVLTF. The CDR3 DNA is TGCGCCAGCGGATACAGTGTAGACTCTGGGGCCAACGTCCTGACTTTC.

The table lists this clonotype with many counts. The chain recombines TRBV5-1 with TRBJ1-6; D is undetermined. Trimming pared 0 bases from V and 7 bases from J, leaving 17 bases between. The CDR3 consists of 17 residues. Germline-derived CDR1 and CDR2 are SGHRS and YFSETQ. The CDR3: CASSLVRSQTENSPLHF. The CDR3 bases are TGCGCCAGCAGCTTGGTACGGTCACAGACGGAAAATTCACCCCTCCACTTT.

J is TRBJ2-5 and V is TRBV4-1, with TRBD1 identical over 12 bases. With 4 bases clipped from V and 4 bases from J, the junction kept 10 bases outside the gene matches. From germline, CDR1 is MGHRA and CDR2 YSYEKL. The CDR3 length is 17 residues. DNA of the CDR3: TGCGCCAGCAGCCGATTACCGGGACAGGGGGCGGGAGAGACCCAGTACTTC. Translation gives CASSRLPGQGAGETQYF.

This chain uses TRBV4-1 with TRBJ2-5, with 7 bases aligning to TRBD2. The CDR3 has 16 residues. V gave up 4 bases and J gave up 2 bases; unmatched junction bases: 10. Per the germline V gene, CDR1 is MGHRA and CDR2 is YSYEKL. CDR3: CASSRERLAGQETQYF. In DNA, the CDR3 is TGCGCCAGCAGCCGAGAGAGACTAGCCGGTCAAGAGACCCAGTACTTC.

The rearrangement uses TRBV11-2 and TRBJ2-7; tentative D call: TRBD2 (6 bases). CDR1 SGHAT and CDR2 FQNNGV come from the germline V gene. V was shortened by 5 bases and J by 3 bases, with 11 bases between the two germline ends. The CDR3 runs to 13 residues. As DNA, the CDR3 is TGTGCCAGCAGCACGGGGACTTACTACGAGCAGTACGTC. Translation gives CASSTGTYYEQYV.

This clonotype showed up just a few times. The chain is built from TRBV6-6 and TRBJ1-5; D uncertain. Germline CDR1 is MNHNY and CDR2 is SVGAGI (reference sequence). V lost 0 bases to trimming and J lost 4 bases, with 4 bases between them. CDR3 length: 13 residues. The CDR3, as DNA: TGTGCCAGCAGTTACTCGGCTAATCAGCCCCAGCATTTT. Its translation: CASSYSANQPQHF.

The V call is TRBV12-3 or TRBV12-4, the J call TRBJ1-1, with 7 positions matching TRBD1. The CDR3 sequence is 15 residues long. V trimming: 4 bases; J trimming: 0 bases; junction bases outside the gene matches: 5. CDR3 sequence: CASSSTGKLNTEAFF. The CDR3 DNA reads TGTGCCAGCAGTTCGACAGGGAAGCTGAACACTGAAGCTTTCTTT.

This clonotype showed up just a few times. The chain employs TRBV7-9 and TRBJ2-1; 10 bases line up with TRBD1. CDR3 length: 15 amino acids. Trimming took 1 base from V and 12 from J; bases not matched to a gene: 9. From germline, CDR1 is SEHNR and CDR2 FQNEAQ (reference sequence). The CDR3 here is CASSLVWTGGSMQFF. In nucleotides, the CDR3 is TGTGCCAGCAGCTTAGTATGGACAGGGGGATCGATGCAGTTCTTC.

The DNA for the CDR3 is TGCAGCGTTGAAGGGAGAGACGACACAGATACGCAGTATTTT. Its protein is CSVEGRDDTDTQYF. This chain joins TRBV29-1 and TRBJ2-3, with D hard to call. Germline CDR1 and CDR2: SQVTM and ANQGSEA. The CDR3 runs 14 residues. V lost 1 base and J 2 bases, leaving 10 bases between the germline ends.

This clonotype was counted a few times. The chain couples TRBV6-1 to TRBJ2-5; 7 bases match TRBD1. The CDR3 is 14 amino acids. With V trimmed by 6 bases and J by 2 bases, 6 bases remained unmatched. The germline V gene encodes CDR1 MNHNS and CDR2 SASEGT. CDR3 loop: CASRPTGQQETQYF. CDR3 nucleotides: TGTGCCAGCAGACCGACGGGACAGCAAGAGACCCAGTACTTC.

This clonotype was detected a few times. The chain joins TRBV5-6 to TRBJ1-6; no reliable D call. The V end lost 1 base, the J end lost 9 bases, and 11 bases lay between the germline ends. Germline lookup yields CDR1 SGHDT and CDR2 YYEEEE. This CDR3 is 14 amino acids long. The CDR3 is CASSLSNWGSPLHF. DNA of the CDR3: TGTGCCAGCAGCTTGTCGAACTGGGGTTCACCCCTCCACTTT.